This record concerns one T cell receptor beta chain sequence. The V gene lost 9 bases and the J gene lost 6 bases, with 9 bases spanning the gap. The CDR3 loop spans 10 amino acids. Looked up from germline, CDR1 is SNHLY and CDR2 is FYNNEI. This record belongs to a study of cytomegalovirus exposure and HLA in healthy donors. The PCR employed 60 Vbeta primers together with 13 Jbeta primers. Sequencing used immunoSEQ multiplex PCR; TCRdb keeps in-frame clones, though not all of them. The table lists fewer than 120,000 clones, around 84% of them singletons. Sequenced input: PBMCs. This receptor was identified in a woman in her twenties or thirties in good health and CMV-seronegative. The chain recombines TRBV2 with TRBJ2-7; tentative D call: TRBD2 (6 bases). The CDR3, as DNA: TGTGCCAGTCGTAGCGGCGAGCAGTACTTC. This translates into CASRSGEQYF. The whole variable domain, remainder taken from reference TRBV2 and TRBJ2-7, is EPEVTQTPSHQVTQMGQEVILRCVPISNHLYFYWYRQILGQKVEFLVSFYNNEISEKSEIFDDQFSVERPDGSNFTLKIRSTKLEDSAMYFCASRSGEQYFGPGTRLTVT.